One and the same sample provided the 13 T cell receptor beta chains below, sequenced in a study of siplizumab effects on memory and regulatory T cells. Clones were sequenced by immunoSEQ multiplex PCR, and TCRdb holds only the in-frame ones, with some missing. The sample holds around 110,000 clones, about 94% seen once. Specimen: non-Treg CD4+ T cells sorted from blood. The receptor set was obtained from a human donor in good health.

The V gene is TRBV6-5, the J gene TRBJ1-2; TRBD1 might be the D (6 bases). The CDR3 contains 15 residues. V gave up 0 bases and J gave up 0 bases, with 8 bases separating them. Germline CDR1 reads MNHEY; CDR2 reads SVGAGI. The CDR3 region is CASSYSTGSNYGYTF. In DNA form, the CDR3 reads TGTGCCAGCAGTTACTCGACAGGTTCTAACTATGGCTACACCTTC.

The rearrangement joins TRBV18 to TRBJ2-7, with unresolved D. The CDR3 sequence is 16 residues long. V gave up 3 bases and J gave up 5 bases, with 20 bases separating them. The germline CDR1 and CDR2 sequences are KGHSH and LQKENI. CDR3: CASSPGEVARRDEQYF. The CDR3 coding sequence is TGTGCCAGCTCACCTGGTGAGGTGGCACGGCGCGACGAGCAGTACTTC.

The V call is TRBV12-5, the J call TRBJ2-7; 7 bases agree with TRBD1. Germline V gives CDR1 LGHNT, CDR2 FRNRAP. The CDR3 is 23 residues long. V trimming: 9 bases; J trimming: 6 bases; junction bases outside the gene matches: 41. The chain's CDR3 is CARTSTYSGLVFFQQGVFCEQYF. As DNA, the CDR3 is TGTGCTAGGACCTCCACGTATAGTGGTTTGGTCTTCTTCCAGCAGGGGGTTTTCTGCGAGCAGTACTTC.

V is TRBV2 and J is TRBJ1-2; D ambiguous. This CDR3 has 13 residues. The germline V gene has CDR1 SNHLY and CDR2 FYNNEI. V lost 0 bases and J 8 bases, leaving 10 bases between the germline ends. CDR3 residues: CASSEARMDGYTF. As DNA, the CDR3 is TGTGCCAGCAGTGAAGCGCGGATGGACGGCTACACCTTC.

The chain employs TRBV6-5 and TRBJ2-7; 7 bases map to TRBD1. CDR3 length equals 15 residues. V shed 5 bases, J shed 2 bases, and the junction held 9 bases outside the gene matches. Per germline, CDR1 MNHEY and CDR2 SVGAGI. Here the CDR3 reads CASSPSPGQTYEQYF. In nucleotides, the CDR3 is TGTGCCAGCAGTCCAAGCCCGGGACAGACCTACGAGCAGTACTTC.

J is TRBJ1-5 and V is TRBV2; 8 bases are a match to TRBD1. This CDR3 contains 14 residues. Germline V gene lookup returns CDR1 SNHLY and CDR2 FYNNEI. J was trimmed by 6 bases and V by 9 bases; bases with no gene match: 10. For the CDR3, the DNA is TGTGCCAGTACTAAGGACAGGGTTACTCAGCCCCAGCATTTT. Translating gives CASTKDRVTQPQHF.

This clone occurred a few times. CDR3 in amino acids: CASILDRGYNQPQHF. In nucleotides, the CDR3 is TGTGCCAGCATCCTAGACAGGGGCTACAATCAGCCCCAGCATTTT. The chain recombines TRBV6-6 with TRBJ1-5; 8 nucleotides agree with TRBD1. The CDR3 totals 15 residues. The V gene's germline CDR1 is MNHNY and CDR2 SVGAGI (reference sequence). J was trimmed by 3 bases and V by 7 bases; bases with no gene match: 8.

V and J are TRBV5-1 and TRBJ1-2; D is uncertain. This CDR3 comprises 12 residues. V was cut by 0 bases and J by 5 bases, with 5 bases left in between. Germline V CDR1 and CDR2: SGHRS, YFSETQ. CDR3 sequence reads: CASSLDIYGYTF. The DNA for the CDR3 is TGCGCCAGCAGCTTGGACATTTATGGCTACACCTTC.

This chain uses TRBV5-1 with TRBJ2-5; the match to TRBD1 covers 7 bases. V lost 2 bases and J lost 2; bases outside the gene matches: 9. The CDR3 has 16 residues. Germline values: CDR1 SGHRS, CDR2 YFSETQ. The CDR3 coding sequence is TGCGCCAGCAGCTTAGGGGGCAGAGGGCTGCAAGAGACCCAGTACTTC. It codes for CASSLGGRGLQETQYF.

The CDR3 DNA follows: TGTGCCAGCAGCCAAAGACAGGGGGCGTATGGCTACACCTTC. As protein: CASSQRQGAYGYTF. The rearrangement links TRBV7-9 to TRBJ1-2; 10 nucleotides agree with TRBD1. This CDR3 is 14 amino acids long. Germline CDR1 is SEHNR and CDR2 is FQNEAQ (reference sequence). With V trimmed by 5 bases and J by 5 bases, 5 bases remained unmatched. Supplemented by reference TRBV7-9 and TRBJ1-2, the full variable domain reads DTGVSQNPRHKITKRGQNVTFRCDPISEHNRLYWYRQTLGQGPEFLTYFQNEAQLEKSRLLSDRFSAERPKGSFSTLEIQRTEQGDSAMYLCASSQRQGAYGYTFGSGTRLTVV.

CDR3 in amino acids: CATSRDLEGDTDTQYF. CDR3 DNA sequence: TGTGCCACCAGCAGAGATCTGGAGGGAGACACAGATACGCAGTATTTT. The chain employs TRBV15 and TRBJ2-3; TRBD2 is a possible D gene (6 bases). Germline values: CDR1 LNHNV, CDR2 YYDKDF (reference sequence). The CDR3 is 16 residues long. The V end lost 0 bases, the J end lost 2 bases, and 12 bases lay between the germline ends.

The chain has TRBV2 and TRBJ2-5, with TRBD1 matching over 7 bases. The CDR3 spans 14 residues. Germline assignment: CDR1 SNHLY and CDR2 FYNNEI. The V and J ends lost 6 bases and 2 bases, in that order; junction bases with no gene match: 6. CDR3 residues: CASSFRTGQETQYF. DNA for the CDR3: TGTGCCAGCAGCTTCCGGACAGGTCAAGAGACCCAGTACTTC.

The chain uses TRBV5-4 and TRBJ1-6; maybe TRBD1 (5 bases). The germline CDR1 and CDR2 sequences are SGHNT and YYREEE (reference sequence). This CDR3 spans 15 amino acids. Trimming shortened V by 0 bases and J by 1 base, and 5 bases separated the two germline ends. CDR3 nucleotide sequence: TGTGCCAGCAGCTTGGGACAGTCCTATAATTCACCCCTCCACTTT. This codes for CASSLGQSYNSPLHF.